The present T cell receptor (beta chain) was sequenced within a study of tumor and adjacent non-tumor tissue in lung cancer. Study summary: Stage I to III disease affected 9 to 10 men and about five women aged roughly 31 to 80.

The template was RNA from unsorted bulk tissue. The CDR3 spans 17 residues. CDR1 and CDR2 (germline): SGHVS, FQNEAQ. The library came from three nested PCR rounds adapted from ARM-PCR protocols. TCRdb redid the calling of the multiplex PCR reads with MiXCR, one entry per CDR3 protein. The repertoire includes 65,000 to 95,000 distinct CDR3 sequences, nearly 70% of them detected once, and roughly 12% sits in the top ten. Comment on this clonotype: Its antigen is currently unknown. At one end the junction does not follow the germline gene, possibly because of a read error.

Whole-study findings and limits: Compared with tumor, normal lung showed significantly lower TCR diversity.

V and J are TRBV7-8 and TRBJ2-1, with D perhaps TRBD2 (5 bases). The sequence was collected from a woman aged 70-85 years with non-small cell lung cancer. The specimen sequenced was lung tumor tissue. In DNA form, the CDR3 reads TGTGCCATCAGCTTAGTAAATCGTGGGAGCCCCTCTTTAGAGCAATTCTTC. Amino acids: CAISLVNRGSPSLEQFF.